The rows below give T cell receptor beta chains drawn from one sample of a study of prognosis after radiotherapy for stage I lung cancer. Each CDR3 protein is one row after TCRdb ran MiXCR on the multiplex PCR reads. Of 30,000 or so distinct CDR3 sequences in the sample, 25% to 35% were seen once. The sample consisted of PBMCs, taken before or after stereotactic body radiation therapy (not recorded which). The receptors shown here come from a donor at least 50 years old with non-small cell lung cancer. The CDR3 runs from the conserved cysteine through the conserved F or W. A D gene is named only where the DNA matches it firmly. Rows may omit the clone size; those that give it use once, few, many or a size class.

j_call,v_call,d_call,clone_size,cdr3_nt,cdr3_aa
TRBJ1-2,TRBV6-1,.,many,TGTGCCAGCAGGAGCCTCGGGGCTAACTATGGCTACACCTTC,CASRSLGANYGYTF
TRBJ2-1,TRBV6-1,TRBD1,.,TGTGCCAGCAGATTACACAGGGGCTACAATGAGCAGTTCTTC,CASRLHRGYNEQFF
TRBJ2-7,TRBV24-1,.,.,TGTGCCACCAGTGATTCGGGACATGTCTACGAGCAGTACTTC,CATSDSGHVYEQYF
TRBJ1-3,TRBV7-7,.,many,TGTGCTAGCAGCTTAGGTCCTTTGGGCACTGGAAACACCATATATTTT,CASSLGPLGTGNTIYF
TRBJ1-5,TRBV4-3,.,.,TGCGCCAGCAGCCAATCCATATCAGGGAACAATCAGCCCCAGCATTTT,CASSQSISGNNQPQHF
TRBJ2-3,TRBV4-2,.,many,TGTGCCACCCGAGAGGGGGGGGGCGTAGATACGCAGTATTTT,CATREGGGVDTQYF
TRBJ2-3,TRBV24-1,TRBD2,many,TGTGCCACCAGTGACTCCTTACTAGCGGGAGCCACAGATACGCAGTATTTT,CATSDSLLAGATDTQYF
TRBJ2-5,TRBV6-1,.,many,TGTGCCAGCAGCTCCACGGGTATGGAGACCCAGTACTTC,CASSSTGMETQYF
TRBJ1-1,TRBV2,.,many,TGTGCCAGCAGGCGCACAGGGACGAACACTGAAGCTTTCTTT,CASRRTGTNTEAFF
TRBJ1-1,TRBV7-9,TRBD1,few,TGTGCCAGCAGCCCCCTAGGGACAGTCAAGGACACTGAAGCTTTCTTT,CASSPLGTVKDTEAFF
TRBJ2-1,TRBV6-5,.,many,TGTGCCAGCAGTTCCTTAACTACCTACAATGAGCAGTTCTTC,CASSSLTTYNEQFF
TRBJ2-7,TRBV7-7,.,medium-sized,TGTGCTAGCAGCCCCGGAGTCAGGGCAGCGGAGGAGCAGTACTTC,CASSPGVRAAEEQYF
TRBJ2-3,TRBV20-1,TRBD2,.,TGCAGTGCAAGAACCTGGACTAGCGGGGCTCCTAGCACAGATACGCAGTATTTT,CSARTWTSGAPSTDTQYF
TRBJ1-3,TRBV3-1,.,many,TGTGCCAGCAGCCAAACCAGGGATAACACCATATATTTT,CASSQTRDNTIYF
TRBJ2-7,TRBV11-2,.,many,TGTGCCAGCAGCTTAGCCCCCGGGACCCACTACGAGCAGTACTTC,CASSLAPGTHYEQYF
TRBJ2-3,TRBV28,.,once,TGTGCCAGCAGTTTTTTACAGGGTACAGATACGCAGTATTTT,CASSFLQGTDTQYF
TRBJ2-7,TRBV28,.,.,TGTGCCAGCAGAACTACAGGGTCCGCCTACGAGCAGTACTTC,CASRTTGSAYEQYF
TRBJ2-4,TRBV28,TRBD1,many,TGTGCCAGCAGCAGACCGGGACAGGGGGGAAAAAACATTCAGTACTTC,CASSRPGQGGKNIQYF
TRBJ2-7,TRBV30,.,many,TGTGCCTGGAGCGCAGCGGAGGGTCTCTACGAGCAGTACTTC,CAWSAAEGLYEQYF
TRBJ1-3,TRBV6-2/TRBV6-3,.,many,TGTGCCAGCAGTCAGGGGACGGACACCTCTGGAAACACCATATATTTT,CASSQGTDTSGNTIYF
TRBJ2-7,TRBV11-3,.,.,TGTGCCAGCAGCTTAGGTCCGGCCCCCTACGAGCAGTACTTC,CASSLGPAPYEQYF
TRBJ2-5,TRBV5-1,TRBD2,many,TGCGCCAGCAATCGCGGGAGGCCGCAAGAGACCCAGTACTTC,CASNRGRPQETQYF
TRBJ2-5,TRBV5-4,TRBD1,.,TGTGCCAGCAGCTTGGAAGGGGGCGTAGAGACCCAGTACTTC,CASSLEGGVETQYF
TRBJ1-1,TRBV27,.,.,TGTGCCAGCATTTTTGACATCCGGTTAGCTGAAGCTTTCTTT,CASIFDIRLAEAFF
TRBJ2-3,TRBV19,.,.,TGTGCCAGTACACGAAGAGGGGCTGGCGGAGCAGGTACGCGGTATTTT,CASTRRGAGGAGTRYF
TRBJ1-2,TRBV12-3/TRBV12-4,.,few,TGTGCCAGCAGTTTCCGACAGGCCGATGGCTACACCTTC,CASSFRQADGYTF